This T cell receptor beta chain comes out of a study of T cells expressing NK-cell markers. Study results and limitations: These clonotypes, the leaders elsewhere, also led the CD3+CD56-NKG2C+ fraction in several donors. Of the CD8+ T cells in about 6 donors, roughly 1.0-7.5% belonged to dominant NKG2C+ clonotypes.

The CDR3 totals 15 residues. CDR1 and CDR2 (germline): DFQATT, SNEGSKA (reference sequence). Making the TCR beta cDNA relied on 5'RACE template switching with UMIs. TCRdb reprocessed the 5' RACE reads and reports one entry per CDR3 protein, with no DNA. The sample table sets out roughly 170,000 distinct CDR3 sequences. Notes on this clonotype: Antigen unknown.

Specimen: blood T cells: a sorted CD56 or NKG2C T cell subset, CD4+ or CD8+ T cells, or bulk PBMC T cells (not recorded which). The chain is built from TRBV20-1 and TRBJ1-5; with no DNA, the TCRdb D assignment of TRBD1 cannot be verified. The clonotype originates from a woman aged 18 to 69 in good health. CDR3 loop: CSASDNRDPIRAQHF.